This TCR beta chain derives from a study of shared clonotypes between healthy human individuals. Once extracted for a subset, genomic DNA was divided evenly among several immunoSEQ plates. The method was immunoSEQ multiplex PCR; TCRdb's version includes in-frame clones alone and lacks a portion of them. The sample shows some 2,500,000 clones, roughly 90% of them seen only once. The sequencing sample was made of naive CD4+ T cells from PBMCs. As to subset: CD45RA+ positively selected. This receptor was identified in a man between 18 and 29 years old in good health. Some clones in this sample may be carry-over from other donors' samples.

The CDR3 region is CASSLWLNSERSSYTF. The DNA of the CDR3 is TGTGCCAGCTCACTCTGGTTGAACAGCGAAAGGTCGAGCTACACCTTC. The rearrangement uses TRBV18 and TRBJ1-2; D is uncertain. The CDR3 consists of 16 residues. Germline assignment: CDR1 KGHSH and CDR2 LQKENI. V was cut by 4 bases and J by 9 bases, with 24 bases left in between.